These 18 T cell receptor beta chains share one sample of origin, sequenced in a study of blood T cell repertoires in COVID-19. Clones were sequenced by immunoSEQ multiplex PCR, and TCRdb holds only the in-frame ones, with some missing. The sample has under 95,000 clones, 86% seen once. Sequences were obtained from peripheral blood. These receptors were collected from a woman older than 75 with acute or convalescent COVID-19.

The rearrangement links TRBV10-3 to TRBJ1-2; 8 bases agree with TRBD1. Germline CDR1 is ENHRY and CDR2 is SYGVKD. This CDR3 has 16 residues. Trimming removed 0 bases from V and 6 bases from J; junction bases left unmatched: 9. The CDR3 here is CAISESVGQGANGYTF. The CDR3 region has the DNA TGTGCCATCAGTGAGTCGGTAGGCCAGGGGGCGAATGGCTACACCTTC.

The chain is built from TRBV15 and TRBJ1-2; D uncertain. Germline CDR1 and CDR2: LNHNV and YYDKDF (reference sequence). This CDR3 contains 13 residues. The V gene lost 0 bases and the J gene lost 4 bases, with 6 bases spanning the gap. The CDR3 DNA reads as TGTGCCACCAGCAGAGAGTCAGTCTATGGCTACACCTTC. Translating gives CATSRESVYGYTF.

V gene TRBV10-3 combines with J gene TRBJ1-5, with D perhaps TRBD1 (5 bases). Looked up from germline, CDR1 is ENHRY and CDR2 is SYGVKD. V lost 10 bases and J 5 bases, leaving 15 bases between the germline ends. The CDR3 has 13 residues. CDR3: CATRDFTDQPQHF. The CDR3 nucleotides are TGTGCCACCAGGGACTTCACGGATCAGCCCCAGCATTTT.

This clone came up once. This chain connects TRBV9 to TRBJ2-3; D call uncertain. The germline V and J ends were trimmed by 4 bases and 4 bases, with 7 bases remaining between them. The CDR3 contains 12 residues. Per the germline V gene, CDR1 is SGDLS and CDR2 is YYNGEE. For the CDR3, the DNA is TGTGCCAGCAGCCTTCCCGCAGATACGCAGTATTTT. Translated, it gives CASSLPADTQYF.

V gene TRBV5-4 combines with J gene TRBJ2-7, with 10 nucleotides matching TRBD2. Germline CDR1 reads SGHNT; CDR2 reads YYREEE (reference sequence). CDR3 length: 15 residues. Trimming took 4 bases from V and 1 from J; bases not matched to a gene: 5. Written as DNA, the CDR3 is TGTGCCAGCAGCCTCAGCGGGGGGGCATCCTACGAGCAGTACTTC. Amino acids: CASSLSGGASYEQYF.

V is TRBV9 and J is TRBJ2-7; TRBD1 matches at 9 bases. This CDR3 has 14 residues. Germline values: CDR1 SGDLS, CDR2 YYNGEE. The V gene end was trimmed by 4 bases and the J gene end by 5 bases; junction bases not matched to a gene: 7. The CDR3 nucleotides read TGTGCCAGCAGCCCCCGGGACAGGGCGAACGAGCAGTACTTC. This encodes CASSPRDRANEQYF.

This clone turned up a few times. This chain uses TRBV9 with TRBJ1-5; no reliable D call. With 4 bases removed from V and 1 base from J, the gap between germline ends came to 9 bases. The V gene's germline CDR1 is SGDLS and CDR2 YYNGEE. The CDR3 has 14 residues. This CDR3 is CASSREGSNQPQHF. In nucleotides, the CDR3 is TGTGCCAGCAGCCGAGAGGGCAGCAATCAGCCCCAGCATTTT.

This rearrangement joins TRBV5-4 to TRBJ1-1, with 11 nucleotides matching TRBD1. The CDR3 sequence is 16 residues long. V lost 4 bases, J lost 1 base, and 6 bases stayed unmatched. Germline CDR1 reads SGHNT; CDR2 reads YYREEE (reference sequence). This chain's CDR3 is CASSRGGQGANTEAFF. The CDR3 DNA sequence: TGTGCCAGCAGCCGTGGCGGACAGGGGGCGAACACTGAAGCTTTCTTT.

This rearrangement joins TRBV11-2 to TRBJ2-7; TRBD1 matches 9 bases. CDR1 is SGHAT and CDR2 is FQNNGV in the germline V gene. The CDR3 spans 14 residues. The J segment lost 4 bases and the V segment lost 5 bases, leaving 6 bases of the junction unmatched. The CDR3 spells CASSLGTGTYEQYF. CDR3 in DNA: TGTGCCAGCAGCCTGGGGACAGGGACGTACGAGCAGTACTTC.

This clone came up once. This chain joins TRBV21-1 and TRBJ1-3. TRBV21-1 is termed a pseudogene. CDR3 length: 16 residues. In DNA form, the CDR3 reads TGTGCCAGCAGCAAGTTTAGGAGGGACTCTGGAAACACCATATATTTT. This codes for CASSKFRRDSGNTIYF.

J is TRBJ1-2 and V is TRBV19; TRBD1 aligns across 12 bases. Germline trimming cut 3 bases from V and 7 bases from J; bases unmatched to any gene: 9. The germline gives CDR1 LNHDA, CDR2 SQIVND (reference sequence). The length of the CDR3 is 16 residues. DNA for the CDR3: TGTGCCAGTAGTATCCCCGGGACAGGGGGCTTCCTTGGCTACACCTTC. This codes for CASSIPGTGGFLGYTF.

The chain recombines TRBV4-1 with TRBJ1-5; D is possibly TRBD1 (6 bases). Germline values: CDR1 MGHRA, CDR2 YSYEKL. V was cut by 3 bases and J by 2 bases, with 11 bases left in between. The CDR3 consists of 15 residues. The CDR3 coding sequence is TGCGCCAGCAGCCAGGGGCCAGGGGGCAATCAGCCCCAGCATTTT. This encodes CASSQGPGGNQPQHF.

This chain connects TRBV29-1 to TRBJ2-7, with 8 bases identical to TRBD1. Germline-derived CDR1 and CDR2 are SQVTM and ANQGSEA. V was pared by 0 bases and J by 2 bases, with 6 bases of the junction left unmatched. The CDR3 is 15 amino acids. CDR3 DNA sequence: TGCAGCGTTGAAGATCCCGGACAGGGAACCTACGAGCAGTACTTC. It translates to CSVEDPGQGTYEQYF.

The J gene is TRBJ2-3, the V gene TRBV6-5; 9 bases fit TRBD2. Germline CDR1 is MNHEY and CDR2 is SVGAGI. This CDR3 has 14 residues. V lost 11 bases, J lost 3 bases, and 9 bases stayed unmatched. The CDR3 DNA reads TGTGCCGTATCGCCGGGACTAGCAACAGATACGCAGTATTTT. It specifies CAVSPGLATDTQYF.

This rearrangement joins TRBV5-1 to TRBJ1-1; tentative D call: TRBD1 (6 bases). Germline loops: CDR1 SGHRS, CDR2 YFSETQ. The V and J ends lost 6 bases and 3 bases respectively, with 18 bases between them. CDR3 length equals 15 residues. CDR3 region: CASNPQGMKYTEAFF. The CDR3 DNA sequence: TGCGCCAGCAACCCACAGGGAATGAAATACACTGAAGCTTTCTTT.

In its sample, this clone was seen once. CDR3 sequence: CAIRPSGGTTGELFF. The CDR3 DNA reads TGTGCCATCAGGCCTAGCGGGGGGACCACCGGGGAGCTGTTTTTT. The genes are TRBV10-3 and TRBJ2-2; TRBD2 matches 11 bases. Looked up from germline, CDR1 is ENHRY and CDR2 is SYGVKD. The CDR3 totals 15 residues. The V and J ends lost 6 bases and 4 bases, in that order; junction bases with no gene match: 4.

The chain has TRBV5-6 and TRBJ1-2; TRBD1 matches 8 bases. V was clipped by 4 bases and J by 4 bases; unmatched bases: 3. Germline loops: CDR1 SGHDT, CDR2 YYEEEE. The CDR3 length is 13 residues. The CDR3 bases are TGTGCCAGCAGCCGGGGACAGGCCTATGGCTACACCTTC. As protein: CASSRGQAYGYTF.

This chain connects TRBV24-1 to TRBJ2-7; 7 bases fit TRBD2. V lost 8 bases and J lost 6; bases outside the gene matches: 6. Per germline, CDR1 KGHDR and CDR2 SFDVKD. This CDR3 region has 12 residues. CDR3 in DNA: TGTGCCACCATTCCTCCGGGGGGCGAGCAGTACTTC. Protein sequence: CATIPPGGEQYF.